These 9 T cell receptor beta chains share one sample of origin, sequenced in a study of HIV-infected children after antiretroviral therapy interruption. Treatment noted: PENTA 11 planned treatment interruption arm or continuous ART arm. Unique molecular identifiers were included in an RNA-based 3' RACE TCR library. MiXCR, run by TCRdb on the 3' RACE reads, gives a single entry per CDR3 protein. The table has tens of thousands of distinct CDR3 sequences, 4.3% seen once. The sample was CD45RA+ CD4+ T cells from PBMCs, pooled from several time points, taken from a donor given antiretroviral therapy, either interrupted or continuous. Subset described: naive CD4+ CD45RA+ CD45RO- T cells. Every receptor here comes from a pool of human donors with HIV.

At least ten counts were recorded for this clonotype. V gene TRBV7-9 combines with J gene TRBJ2-1; no reliable D call. Germline CDR1 reads SEHNR; CDR2 reads FQNEAQ (reference sequence). Trimming took off 3 bases at V and 10 bases at J, with 13 bases between the two ends. The CDR3 is 13 amino acids. The CDR3 region has the DNA TGTGCCAGCAGCTTGACCAGACCTGACGAGCAGTTCTTC. Its protein product is CASSLTRPDEQFF.

V gene TRBV29-1 combines with J gene TRBJ1-5, with D unclear. CDR3 length equals 13 residues. Trimming left V 4 bases short and J 3 bases short, with 10 bases between. The V gene's germline CDR1 is SQVTM and CDR2 ANQGSEA. Here the CDR3 DNA reads TGCAGCGTTGTTGACGGGAACAATCAGCCCCAGCATTTT. The encoded protein is CSVVDGNNQPQHF.

This clonotype appeared many times. V gene TRBV6-1 combines with J gene TRBJ1-2, with D unclear. Trimming shortened V by 2 bases and J by 10 bases, and 17 bases separated the two germline ends. The germline V gene encodes CDR1 MNHNS and CDR2 SASEGT. The CDR3 length is 14 residues. The CDR3 bases are TGTGCCAGCAGTGAAATCTTAGGTCTGCGTTTCTACACCTTC. This gives the protein CASSEILGLRFYTF.

The genes are TRBV28 and TRBJ2-7; D is possibly TRBD1 (6 bases). The CDR3 spans 17 residues. Per the germline V gene, CDR1 is MDHEN and CDR2 is SYDVKM. V lost 0 bases to trimming and J lost 2 bases, with 17 bases between them. CDR3 residues: CASSLWVRQGITYEQYF. DNA for the CDR3: TGTGCCAGCAGTTTATGGGTGCGGCAGGGGATAACCTACGAGCAGTACTTC. Full variable domain (missing parts from reference TRBV28 and TRBJ2-7): DVKVTQSSRYLVKRTGEKVFLECVQDMDHENMFWYRQDPGLGLRLIYFSYDVKMKEKGDIPEGYSVSREKKERFSLILESASTNQTSMYLCASSLWVRQGITYEQYFGPGTRLTVT.

This clonotype appeared many times. The chain joins TRBV5-4 to TRBJ2-5, with 13 bases matching TRBD2. The CDR3 totals 17 residues. The germline V gene encodes CDR1 SGHNT and CDR2 YYREEE (reference sequence). Trimming removed 0 bases from V and 3 bases from J; junction bases left unmatched: 5. The CDR3 nucleotides are TGTGCCAGCAGCTTGGACGTCGGACTAGCGGGGGAAGAGACCCAGTACTTC. It translates to CASSLDVGLAGEETQYF. Together with reference TRBV5-4 and TRBJ2-5, the CDR3 gives the full variable domain: ETGVTQSPTHLIKTRGQQVTLRCSSQSGHNTVSWYQQALGQGPQFIFQYYREEENGRGNFPPRFSGLQFPNYSSELNVNALELDDSALYLCASSLDVGLAGEETQYFGPGTRLLVL.

This clonotype was seen a few times. The chain is built from TRBV6-5 and TRBJ2-7, with 9 bases fitting TRBD2. This CDR3 has 14 residues. Germline lookup yields CDR1 MNHEY and CDR2 SVGAGI. V shed 2 bases and J 6 bases; nucleotides not matched to a gene: 5. CDR3 region: CASSYSGGSREQYF. The CDR3 coding sequence is TGTGCCAGCAGTTACAGCGGGGGGAGTCGCGAGCAGTACTTC.

This clonotype has ten or more counts. The chain employs TRBV3-2 and TRBJ1-4. TRBV3-2 is termed a pseudogene. The CDR3 has 14 amino acids. As DNA, the CDR3 is TGTGCCAGCAGCCAAGGTGGAGGTGGCGAAAAACTGTTTTTT. Its protein is CASSQGGGGEKLFF.

This clonotype was counted ten times or more. The chain uses TRBV29-1 and TRBJ2-5; D assignment may be TRBD1 or TRBD2 (5 bases each). The V gene lost 3 bases and the J gene lost 2 bases, with 13 bases spanning the gap. The CDR3 has 14 amino acids. Per the germline V gene, CDR1 is SQVTM and CDR2 is ANQGSEA. CDR3 region: CSVDSGPMQETQYF. CDR3 bases: TGCAGCGTTGATTCGGGACCCATGCAAGAGACCCAGTACTTC.

CDR3 residues: CASRLTSGGPLSGQFF. CDR3 nucleotides: TGTGCCAGCAGGCTGACTAGCGGGGGCCCGCTCAGTGGGCAGTTCTTC. V usage is TRBV7-8 and J usage is TRBJ2-1; 12 positions agree with TRBD2. The V and J ends lost 6 bases and 12 bases, in that order; junction bases with no gene match: 15. The CDR3 spans 16 residues. Germline lookup yields CDR1 SGHVS and CDR2 FQNEAQ. Looking up the rest from reference TRBV7-8 and TRBJ2-1 gives the full variable domain: GAGVSQSPRYKVAKRGQDVALRCDPISGHVSLFWYQQALGQGPEFLTYFQNEAQLDKSGLPSDRFFAERPEGSVSTLKIQRTQQEDSAVYLCASRLTSGGPLSGQFFGPGTRLTVL.